The rows below give T cell receptor beta chains drawn from one sample of a study of OX40 agonist ivuxolimab in advanced cancers. This table comes from immunoSEQ multiplex PCR, and its TCRdb copy is limited to in-frame clones, with some not included. Of some 28,000 clones listed, around 86% are singletons. The sample in question was CD4+ or CD8+ T cells sorted from blood, obtained in a trial of the OX40 agonist ivuxolimab. Receptors originate from an adult with an advanced solid tumor such as melanoma, head and neck, liver or kidney cancer. The CDR3 runs from the conserved cysteine through the conserved F or W. A D gene is named only where the DNA matches it firmly. Expanded clones are given a class, and other clones once, few, many or no size at all.

V gene	clone size	J gene	D gene	CDR3 DNA	CDR3 protein
TRBV7-9	NA	TRBJ2-1	TRBD2	TGTGCCAAAGCGGGGGATAACAATGAGCAGTTCTTC	CAKAGDNNEQFF
TRBV27	once	TRBJ2-1	NA	TGTGCCAGCAGCAACCCAGGGTATGAGCAGTTCTTC	CASSNPGYEQFF
TRBV7-2	medium-sized	TRBJ2-3	NA	TGTGCCAGCAGCTTAGGGGGGGCGGTAGATACGCAGTATTTT	CASSLGGAVDTQYF
TRBV5-1	NA	TRBJ1-5	NA	TGCGCCAGCAGCCCCGGGACAAGCAATCAGCCCCAGCATTTT	CASSPGTSNQPQHF
TRBV5-6	NA	TRBJ1-2	NA	TGTGCCAGCAGCCGGGACGACTATGGCTACACCTTC	CASSRDDYGYTF
TRBV7-9	NA	TRBJ1-3	NA	TGTGCCAGCAGCTTACGAGCAGCGGAAAACACCATATATTTT	CASSLRAAENTIYF
TRBV6-6	NA	TRBJ2-7	NA	TGTGCCAGCAGTTACCGGGCAGAGCAGTACTTC	CASSYRAEQYF
TRBV19	NA	TRBJ1-4	NA	TGTGCCAGTAGGCCAGGGTGGACTAATGAAAAACTGTTTTTT	CASRPGWTNEKLFF
TRBV5-6	NA	TRBJ2-7	NA	TGTGCCAGCAGCCCAGGGGGGTCCGAGCAGTACTTC	CASSPGGSEQYF
TRBV4-1	NA	TRBJ2-2	TRBD1	TGCGCCAGCAGCCAAGTGTGGGACAGGGACACCGGGGAGCTGTTTTTT	CASSQVWDRDTGELFF
TRBV19	NA	TRBJ1-1	NA	TGTGCCAGTAGTCCAATCCGCGGCACTGAAGCTTTCTTT	CASSPIRGTEAFF
TRBV6-5	NA	TRBJ1-5	TRBD1	TGTGCCAGCAGTTACTCGCCCACAGGGGAACAGCCCCAGCATTTT	CASSYSPTGEQPQHF
TRBV28	NA	TRBJ2-7	NA	TGTGCCAGCAGAGGACAGACCCCCTCCTACGAGCAGTACTTC	CASRGQTPSYEQYF
TRBV5-4	once	TRBJ1-3	NA	TGTGCCAGCAGCTTGGGGCTTTCTGGAAACACCATATATTTT	CASSLGLSGNTIYF
TRBV6-5	NA	TRBJ1-5	NA	TGTGCCAGCGCCTCTAACGGCAATCAGCCCCAGCATTTT	CASASNGNQPQHF
TRBV12-5	NA	TRBJ2-1	NA	TGTGCTAGTGGTGATTACAGGGTTTCCTACAATGAGCAGTTCTTC	CASGDYRVSYNEQFF
TRBV27	NA	TRBJ2-7	NA	TGTGCCAGCAGTTCCTCCTACGAGCAGTACTTC	CASSSSYEQYF
TRBV5-1	NA	TRBJ2-7	NA	TGCGCCAGCAGCTTAGCCAGGGGCAACGAGCAGTACTTC	CASSLARGNEQYF
TRBV25-1	NA	TRBJ2-7	TRBD1	TGTGCCAGCAGTGGCCGCGACAGGGTGGACCCCTACGAGCAGTACTTC	CASSGRDRVDPYEQYF
TRBV6-6	NA	TRBJ2-3	NA	TGTGCCAGCAGTTACGGGGATACGCAGTATTTT	CASSYGDTQYF
TRBV9	once	TRBJ1-4	NA	TGTGCCAGCAGCCCACACGGTGAAAAACTGTTTTTT	CASSPHGEKLFF
TRBV21-1	NA	TRBJ2-1	NA	TGTGCCAGCAGTCGTGGCCGAATAGATGAGCAGTTCTTC	CASSRGRIDEQFF
TRBV7-6	NA	TRBJ2-1	NA	TGTGCCAGCGCACGGTCCTACAATGAGCAGTTCTTC	CASARSYNEQFF
TRBV6-1	NA	TRBJ1-2	NA	TGTGCCAGCAGTGAACTGCGGGCTTCTAACTATGGCTACACCTTC	CASSELRASNYGYTF
TRBV27	once	TRBJ2-3	NA	TGTGCCAGCAGTTTGTCTGTCGATACGCAGTATTTT	CASSLSVDTQYF
TRBV5-1	NA	TRBJ1-2	TRBD1	TGCGCCAGCAGCTTGAATGCAGGGGGTGGTGGCTACACCTTC	CASSLNAGGGGYTF
TRBV27	medium-sized	TRBJ1-2	NA	TGTGCCAGCAGTTTATCGTTCAGCACAGCTAACTATGGCTACACCTTC	CASSLSFSTANYGYTF
TRBV14	once	TRBJ2-2	NA	TGTGCCAGCAGCCAAGATAGGGTTACCCCCACCGGGGAGCTGTTTTTT	CASSQDRVTPTGELFF
TRBV28	NA	TRBJ1-6	TRBD1	TGTGCCAGCAGCCCGACAGGGGTTAATTCACCCCTCCACTTT	CASSPTGVNSPLHF
TRBV6-6	few	TRBJ2-3	TRBD1	TGTGCCAGCAGTTACGTCCGACAGGGGAGCACAGATACGCAGTATTTT	CASSYVRQGSTDTQYF
TRBV13	once	TRBJ2-6	NA	TGTGCCAGCAGCGAGGGGCCTGGGGCCAACGTCCTGACTTTC	CASSEGPGANVLTF
TRBV7-2	NA	TRBJ1-1	NA	TGTGCCAGCAGCCCCGGGACGTTATTTGAAGCTTTCTTT	CASSPGTLFEAFF
TRBV28	once	TRBJ2-2	NA	TGTGCCAGCAGTTATCCTCGTCAGGGGTCAATCGGGGAGCTGTTTTTT	CASSYPRQGSIGELFF
TRBV25-1	NA	TRBJ2-2	NA	TGTGCCAGCAGTTTGGACGGCAGAAGGAACACCGGGGAGCTGTTTTTT	CASSLDGRRNTGELFF
TRBV12-5	NA	TRBJ2-7	TRBD1	TGTGCTAGTGGTTTGCACAGGGGGACAACCTACGAGCAGTACTTC	CASGLHRGTTYEQYF
TRBV13	NA	TRBJ2-2	TRBD2	TGTGCCAGCAGCTTAGAGACTAGCGGGGCGAACACCGGGGAGCTGTTTTTT	CASSLETSGANTGELFF
TRBV9	once	TRBJ1-1	NA	TGTGCCAGCAGCGTAAGGGGAGGGCCTGAAGCTTTCTTT	CASSVRGGPEAFF
TRBV6-1	NA	TRBJ2-7	NA	TGTGCGAGTTCCAACAGTGAATCCTACGAGCAGTACTTC	CASSNSESYEQYF
TRBV19	NA	TRBJ2-2	NA	TGTGCCAGTGAGTTCCAGGACACCGGGGAGCTGTTTTTT	CASEFQDTGELFF
TRBV5-6	NA	TRBJ2-7	NA	TGTGCCAGCAGCTTGAGTCTAGGGACTTCGTTTTACGAGCAGTACTTC	CASSLSLGTSFYEQYF
TRBV6-8	NA	TRBJ2-1	NA	TGTGCCAGCAGTATCACGGAGAGCTCCTACAATGAGCAGTTCTTC	CASSITESSYNEQFF
TRBV7-9	NA	TRBJ2-2	NA	TGTGCCAGCAGCCCCTCGTGGGGATACACCGGGGAGCTGTTTTTT	CASSPSWGYTGELFF
TRBV15	NA	TRBJ1-5	TRBD1	TGTGCCACCAGCACCCGGACAGGTTCATATAGCAATCAGCCCCAGCATTTT	CATSTRTGSYSNQPQHF
TRBV6-5	NA	TRBJ2-7	TRBD2	TGTGCCTCCCAGCGGGGGTACGAGCAGTACTTC	CASQRGYEQYF
TRBV6-5	NA	TRBJ1-2	NA	TGTGCCAGCAGTTACTCGGTCCGGGGATACTATGGCTACACCTTC	CASSYSVRGYYGYTF
TRBV2	NA	TRBJ2-7	TRBD1	TGTGCCACGGGCGGACAGGGCTACGAGCAGTACTTC	CATGGQGYEQYF
TRBV7-9	few	TRBJ1-1	NA	TGTGCCAGCAGCTTAGCTACAGGGAAGAACACTGAAGCTTTCTTT	CASSLATGKNTEAFF
TRBV9	NA	TRBJ2-7	NA	TGTGCCAGCAGCGTAGGCCACGAGCAGTACTTC	CASSVGHEQYF
TRBV5-6	NA	TRBJ1-2	NA	TGTGCCAGCAGCAATCGACAGCTCTATAGCTACACCTTC	CASSNRQLYSYTF
TRBV28	NA	TRBJ2-7	NA	TGTGCCAGCAGGGATCCGATGGGGGGACGTTCCTACGAGCAGTACTTC	CASRDPMGGRSYEQYF
TRBV10-3	NA	TRBJ2-5	TRBD2	TGTGCCATCAGTACACTAGCGATTCGAGAGACCCAGTACTTC	CAISTLAIRETQYF